A single sample gave rise to the 31 T cell receptor beta chains below, sequenced in a study of blood T cells in healthy people across ages (dated by TCRdb to about 2015). The library was generated by 5' RACE. TCRdb names Illumina HiSeq 2500 as the instrument used. The second PCR ran for roughly 7 to 12 cycles and used a J-beta primer mix along with a sample-barcoded 5' primer. In-frame beta chains were kept once TCRdb had trimmed the public reads at Q25 with fastp and called clones with MiXCR. CDR3 protein duplicates are merged, each entry listing the most common genes and DNA. The sample profile shows under 2,000,000 distinct CDR3 sequences; less than 50% of them were found once. The ten largest clones capture 2.1% of the sample. Source material: blood. Receptors originate from a woman aged 40-49 years in good health.

The chain uses TRBV6-6 and TRBJ2-1; D is unclear. CDR1 is MNHNY and CDR2 is SVGAGI in the germline V gene (reference sequence). Trimming left V 2 bases short and J 7 bases short, with 9 bases between. This CDR3 spans 13 amino acids. CDR3 DNA sequence: TGTGCCAGCAGTTACCAACGTTCGAATGAGCAGTTCTTC. Its protein is CASSYQRSNEQFF.

This clonotype was counted once. The chain combines TRBV27 with TRBJ1-2, with TRBD1 as a possible D gene (5 bases). CDR3 length equals 13 residues. V was trimmed by 6 bases and J by 3 bases, leaving 11 bases between them. Germline V gene sequence: CDR1 MNHEY, CDR2 SMNVEV (reference sequence). CDR3 residues: CASRRAGYYGYTF. CDR3 nucleotides: TGTGCCAGCAGGAGGGCAGGGTACTATGGCTACACCTTC.

This clonotype was counted a single time. The chain recombines TRBV6-2 or TRBV6-3 with TRBJ1-1; a weak D match, TRBD1 (5 bases). V was cut by 0 bases and J by 6 bases, with 14 bases left in between. From germline, CDR1 is MNHEY and CDR2 SVGEGT. The CDR3 is 15 amino acids. This CDR3 is CASSYSEMPGPEAFF. The CDR3 bases are TGTGCCAGCAGTTACTCGGAGATGCCGGGACCTGAAGCTTTCTTT.

The rearrangement links TRBV20-1 to TRBJ1-2; no clear D gene. From germline, CDR1 is DFQATT and CDR2 SNEGSKA (reference sequence). The V end lost 0 bases, the J end lost 3 bases, and 14 bases lay between the germline ends. The CDR3 is 15 amino acids. Written as DNA, the CDR3 is TGCAGTGCTAGAGATGAGGGCGCTCTCGACTATGGCTACACCTTC. It specifies CSARDEGALDYGYTF.

Only one count was recorded for this clonotype. This CDR3 is CASSPWRAGAQETQYF. DNA for the CDR3: TGTGCCAGCAGCCCCTGGCGGGCGGGGGCTCAAGAGACCCAGTACTTC. The chain has TRBV3-1 and TRBJ2-5, with a possible D match to TRBD2 (7 bases). The V gene lost 4 bases and the J gene lost 2 bases, with 17 bases spanning the gap. This CDR3 has 16 residues. Germline-derived CDR1 and CDR2 are LGHDT and YNNKEL (reference sequence).

This clonotype was seen only a few times. The chain links TRBV19 to TRBJ2-7; 9 bases line up with TRBD1. V was pared by 8 bases and J by 4 bases, with 9 bases of the junction left unmatched. This CDR3 is 14 amino acids long. Germline CDR1 and CDR2: LNHDA and SQIVND (reference sequence). DNA of the CDR3: TGTGCCAGTTCTCGGACAGGGGCGCAATACGAGCAGTACTTC. Translated, it gives CASSRTGAQYEQYF.

The genes are TRBV7-2 and TRBJ2-5; the D is unclear. The ends were cut back, 1 base at V and 0 bases at J, with 12 bases in the middle. Germline V CDR1 and CDR2: SGHTA, FQGNSA. The CDR3 contains 16 residues. CDR3 residues: CASSLGPPPYQETQYF. In nucleotides, the CDR3 is TGTGCCAGCAGCTTAGGCCCCCCCCCGTACCAAGAGACCCAGTACTTC.

This clonotype has a handful of counts. The chain links TRBV4-2 to TRBJ2-7; D ambiguous. The CDR3 loop spans 15 amino acids. Germline values: CDR1 LGHNA, CDR2 YNFKEQ. The ends were cut back, 0 bases at V and 4 bases at J, with 13 bases in the middle. The CDR3 reads CASSQEPRGKYEQYF. The CDR3 DNA is TGTGCCAGCAGCCAAGAACCTAGAGGAAAATACGAGCAGTACTTC.

The chain links TRBV20-1 to TRBJ2-3; TRBD2 might be the D (6 bases). V lost 3 bases and J 4 bases, leaving 14 bases between the germline ends. Germline loops: CDR1 DFQATT, CDR2 SNEGSKA (reference sequence). This CDR3 region has 14 residues. DNA for the CDR3: TGCAGTGCTAGCGGGCGGGGTCTCGCAGATACGCAGTATTTT. Translating gives CSASGRGLADTQYF.

Only a few counts were recorded for this clonotype. The chain employs TRBV9 and TRBJ2-5, with D uncertain. This CDR3 has 16 amino acids. Trimming stripped 0 bases from V and 3 bases from J, with 15 bases between. Germline V gives CDR1 SGDLS, CDR2 YYNGEE. CDR3 coding DNA: TGTGCCAGCAGCGTAGCGGGTTTCGGTGTGAAAGAGACCCAGTACTTC. It is translated as CASSVAGFGVKETQYF.

The genes are TRBV12-3 or TRBV12-4 and TRBJ2-4; 8 nucleotides align to TRBD1. The CDR3 sequence is 15 residues long. The J segment lost 10 bases and the V segment lost 0 bases, leaving 8 bases of the junction unmatched. CDR3 in DNA: TGTGCCAGCAGTTTAGCGAGCCGGGACAGGACGATTCAGTACTTC. Its translation: CASSLASRDRTIQYF.

The chain combines TRBV7-9 with TRBJ2-1; 11 bases agree with TRBD2. In germline, CDR1 is SEHNR, CDR2 FQNEAQ (reference sequence). The CDR3 spans 20 residues. Trimming at V came to 4 bases and at J to 0 bases, leaving 14 bases not matched to a gene. CDR3: CASSSPTSGGHPSSYNEQFF. CDR3 sequence (DNA): TGTGCCAGCAGCTCACCTACTAGCGGGGGCCATCCCAGCTCCTACAATGAGCAGTTCTTC.

The rearrangement uses TRBV9 and TRBJ2-5, with D perhaps being TRBD1 or TRBD2 (5 bases each). The length of the CDR3 is 16 residues. The V end was cut by 0 bases, the J end by 5 bases, with 17 bases between. From germline, CDR1 is SGDLS and CDR2 YYNGEE. CDR3 sequence (DNA): TGTGCCAGCAGCGTAGATACGGGGCTTGGTTTTGAGACCCAGTACTTC. Its protein is CASSVDTGLGFETQYF.

This chain joins TRBV9 and TRBJ2-6; TRBD1 is a possible D gene (6 bases). Germline loops: CDR1 SGDLS, CDR2 YYNGEE. Trimming left V 3 bases short and J 0 bases short, with 16 bases between. CDR3 size: 18 residues. CDR3 in DNA: TGTGCCAGCAGCGCCAGACAGGCCGAAAGCTCTGGGGCCAACGTCCTGACTTTC. Its protein product is CASSARQAESSGANVLTF.

Remarks on this clonotype: Possible read error: a much larger clone is one base away. The V gene is TRBV29-1, the J gene TRBJ2-5; D may be TRBD2 (5 bases). This CDR3 comprises 14 residues. Looked up from germline, CDR1 is SQVTM and CDR2 is ANQGSEA. The CDR3 reads CSVVGGFSQEAQYF. The CDR3 DNA reads as TGCAGCGTTGTTGGAGGTTTCAGCCAAGAGGCCCAGTACTTC.

This clonotype was found once. The rearrangement uses TRBV7-2 and TRBJ2-3; the D gene could be TRBD1 or TRBD2 (5 bases each). With 2 bases removed from V and 1 base from J, the gap between germline ends came to 10 bases. The length of the CDR3 is 15 residues. CDR1 and CDR2 (germline): SGHTA, FQGNSA. The CDR3 reads CASSLYGAGTDTQYF. CDR3 nucleotide sequence: TGTGCCAGCAGCTTATACGGGGCTGGCACAGATACGCAGTATTTT.

The genes are TRBV11-2 and TRBJ2-3; no clear D. In germline, CDR1 is SGHAT, CDR2 FQNNGV. Trimming removed 5 bases from V and 7 bases from J, with 13 bases in between. This CDR3 has 13 amino acids. The CDR3 nucleotides are TGTGCCAGCAGCGAGTGGCATGAATATACGCAGTATTTT. Translated: CASSEWHEYTQYF.

This clonotype was observed a handful of times. The chain uses TRBV15 and TRBJ1-1, with D possibly being TRBD1 (5 bases). The V end lost 4 bases, the J end lost 4 bases, and 13 bases lay between the germline ends. Germline-derived CDR1 and CDR2 are LNHNV and YYDKDF (reference sequence). The CDR3 sequence is 14 residues long. The DNA of the CDR3 is TGTGCCACCAGCATACGGGGCGACGGCACTGAAGCTTTCTTT. Residues: CATSIRGDGTEAFF.

The table lists this clonotype with a few counts. The chain combines TRBV14 with TRBJ2-7; D assignment may be TRBD1 or TRBD2 (6 bases each). The end of the DNA aligns better with TRBJ2-5, so the J call may be wrong. This CDR3 has 15 amino acids. Looked up from germline, CDR1 is SGHDN and CDR2 is FVKESK. In DNA form, the CDR3 reads TGTGCCAGCAGCAGGGGCTCGGGGGCCGGAGAGACCCAGTACTTC. This codes for CASSRGSGAGETQYF.

The CDR3 DNA is TGCAGTGCTAGAGTTAGGGGGTTAGGTGGCGCCTACAATGAGCAGTTCTTC. It encodes CSARVRGLGGAYNEQFF. V and J are TRBV20-1 and TRBJ2-1, with D perhaps TRBD1 (6 bases). V was clipped by 1 base and J by 2 bases, with 18 bases between them. This CDR3 region has 17 residues. Germline CDR1 reads DFQATT; CDR2 reads SNEGSKA (reference sequence).

This clonotype was seen at least ten times. V usage is TRBV7-3 and J usage is TRBJ2-3; D is uncertain. Germline-derived CDR1 and CDR2 are SGHTA and FQGTGA. The CDR3 covers 13 residues. Deletions cut 1 base from V and 7 bases from J, with 9 bases between. CDR3 sequence (DNA): TGTGCCAGCAGCTTAATTGGAGCGAATACGCAGTATTTT. Encoded protein: CASSLIGANTQYF. Combining the CDR3 with reference TRBV7-3 and TRBJ2-3 gives the whole variable domain GAGVSQTPSNKVTEKGKYVELRCDPISGHTALYWYRQSLGQGPEFLIYFQGTGAADDSGLPNDRFFAVRPEGSVSTLKIQRTERGDSAVYLCASSLIGANTQYFGPGTRLTVL.

V gene TRBV6-4 combines with J gene TRBJ2-1, with a possible D match to TRBD2 (6 bases). The V gene lost 2 bases and the J gene lost 3 bases, with 11 bases spanning the gap. CDR3 length: 15 residues. Germline assignment: CDR1 MRHNA and CDR2 SNTAGT. CDR3: CASSDTSRDYNEQFF. DNA of the CDR3: TGTGCCAGCAGTGACACTAGCCGAGACTACAATGAGCAGTTCTTC.

The chain combines TRBV5-1 with TRBJ2-1; possibly TRBD2 for D (7 bases). The CDR3 spans 16 residues. The germline V and J ends were trimmed by 1 base and 1 base, with 12 bases remaining between them. The V gene's germline CDR1 is SGHRS and CDR2 YFSETQ. The CDR3 nucleotides are TGCGCCAGCAGCTTGTATGGGGGGGCATCCTACAATGAGCAGTTCTTC. This translates into CASSLYGGASYNEQFF.

This chain uses TRBV7-2 with TRBJ1-4, with unresolved D. The CDR3 consists of 14 residues. With 8 bases removed from V and 2 bases from J, the gap between germline ends came to 12 bases. CDR1 and CDR2 from the germline V gene are SGHTA and FQGNSA. The DNA of the CDR3 is TGTGCCAGCGGCGTGGGAGCGACTAATGAAAAACTGTTTTTT. This gives the protein CASGVGATNEKLFF.

Concerning this clonotype: Its ends do not fully match the called genes, so a read error is possible. The V gene is TRBV7-7, the J gene TRBJ2-3; D is uncertain. This CDR3 has 15 amino acids. CDR1 is SSHAT, CDR2 FNYEAQ, per germline (reference sequence). CDR3 in amino acids: CASSPLGRLTDTQYF. DNA of the CDR3: TGTGCTAGCAGTCCCCTCGGACGGCTCACAGATACGCAGTATTTT.

The chain links TRBV5-1 to TRBJ2-7; 9 positions match TRBD2. V was pared by 5 bases and J by 0 bases, with 6 bases of the junction left unmatched. From germline, CDR1 is SGHRS and CDR2 YFSETQ. The CDR3 has 15 residues. The CDR3, as DNA: TGCGCCAGCAGACCTAGCGGGGTAAACTCCTACGAGCAGTACTTC. Encoded protein: CASRPSGVNSYEQYF.

This chain connects TRBV11-3 to TRBJ1-6; D call uncertain. Looked up from germline, CDR1 is SGHNT and CDR2 is YENEEA. This CDR3 has 16 residues. The V end was cut by 2 bases, the J end by 2 bases, with 10 bases between. The CDR3: CASSLLRETYNSPLHF. The CDR3 region has the DNA TGTGCCAGCAGCTTATTACGGGAAACCTATAATTCACCCCTCCACTTT. Looking up the rest from reference TRBV11-3 and TRBJ1-6 gives the full variable domain: EAGVVQSPRYKIIEKKQPVAFWCNPISGHNTLYWYLQNLGQGPELLIRYENEEAVDDSQLPKDRFSAERLKGVDSTLKIQPAELGDSAVYLCASSLLRETYNSPLHFGNGTRLTVT.

This clonotype turned up a few times. The V and J genes are TRBV12-3 or TRBV12-4 and TRBJ2-2, with 9 nucleotides matching TRBD1. With 6 bases clipped from V and 3 bases from J, the junction kept 2 bases outside the gene matches. CDR3 length: 14 amino acids. Here the CDR3 reads CASSGTGHTGELFF. In DNA, the CDR3 is TGTGCCAGCAGCGGGACAGGGCACACCGGGGAGCTGTTTTTT.

V gene TRBV6-2 or TRBV6-3 combines with J gene TRBJ2-1; D is undetermined. V gave up 8 bases and J gave up 2 bases, with 13 bases separating them. Germline V lookup: CDR1 MNHEY, CDR2 SVGEGT. The CDR3 spans 14 residues. The CDR3 loop is CASDVGSPYNEQFF. The CDR3 nucleotides read TGTGCCAGCGACGTGGGTAGCCCCTACAATGAGCAGTTCTTC.

This chain links TRBV20-1 with TRBJ1-4, with D perhaps matching TRBD1 (6 bases). Germline V gene sequence: CDR1 DFQATT, CDR2 SNEGSKA (reference sequence). Trimming took 4 bases from V and 7 from J, leaving 16 bases between them. The CDR3 extends over 14 amino acids. The CDR3 protein is CSAIAGGDGEKLFF. CDR3 nucleotide sequence: TGCAGTGCTATTGCGGGGGGCGACGGTGAAAAACTGTTTTTT.

This chain uses TRBV10-3 with TRBJ2-1; 10 bases are shared with TRBD2. Trimming at V came to 4 bases and at J to 7 bases, leaving 4 bases not matched to a gene. This CDR3 contains 14 residues. Germline loops: CDR1 ENHRY, CDR2 SYGVKD. CDR3 amino acids: CAISAEREGNEQFF. CDR3 DNA sequence: TGTGCCATCAGTGCAGAGCGGGAGGGGAATGAGCAGTTCTTC.